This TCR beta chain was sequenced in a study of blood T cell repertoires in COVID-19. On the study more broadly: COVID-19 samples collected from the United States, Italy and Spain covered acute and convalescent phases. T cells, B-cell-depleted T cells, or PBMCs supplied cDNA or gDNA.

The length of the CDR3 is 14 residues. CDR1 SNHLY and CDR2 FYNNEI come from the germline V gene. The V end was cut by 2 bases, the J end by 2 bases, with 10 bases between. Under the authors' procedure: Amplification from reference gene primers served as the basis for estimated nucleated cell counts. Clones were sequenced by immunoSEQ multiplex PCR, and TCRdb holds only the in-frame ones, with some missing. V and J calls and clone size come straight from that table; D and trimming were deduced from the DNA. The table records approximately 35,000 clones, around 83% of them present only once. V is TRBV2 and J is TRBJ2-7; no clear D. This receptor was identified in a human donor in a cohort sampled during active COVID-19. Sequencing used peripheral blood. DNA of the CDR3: TGTGCCAGCAGTGAAAACTTGCCCACCTACGAGCAGTACTTC. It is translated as CASSENLPTYEQYF.